The source of this T cell receptor (beta chain) is a study of cytotoxic CD8 clonotypes in ibrutinib-treated CLL. Study context: The patient breakdown showed fewer than twelve relapsed/refractory and some 14 treatment-naive cases, with fewer than 18 IGHV unmutated. Partial response occurred in roughly 24 patients and complete response in 2; at median around 70 months, roughly 14 remained remitted and some 12 progressed. Mean per-sample yields comprised around 280,000 productive templates and 94,082 productive rearrangements.

Sequencing was designed to attain a depth spanning 1 in 200,000 to 1 in 1 million T cells. TCRdb's copy holds only in-frame clones and misses some; the assay was immunoSEQ multiplex PCR. Of 130,000 or so clones listed, around 80% are singletons. Per the germline V gene, CDR1 is SGHRS and CDR2 is YFSETQ. CDR3 length: 15 amino acids. The V gene lost 4 bases and the J gene lost 7 bases, with 21 bases spanning the gap. The sequence was obtained from a human donor with chronic lymphocytic leukemia. The sample consisted of PBMCs, taken after 12 months of ibrutinib treatment. The chain uses TRBV5-1 and TRBJ2-7; a possible D gene is TRBD2 (6 bases). The CDR3 region has the DNA TGCGCCAGCAGCACCCCGGGTAGCGGCACGGGGGAGCAGTACTTC. It specifies CASSTPGSGTGEQYF.